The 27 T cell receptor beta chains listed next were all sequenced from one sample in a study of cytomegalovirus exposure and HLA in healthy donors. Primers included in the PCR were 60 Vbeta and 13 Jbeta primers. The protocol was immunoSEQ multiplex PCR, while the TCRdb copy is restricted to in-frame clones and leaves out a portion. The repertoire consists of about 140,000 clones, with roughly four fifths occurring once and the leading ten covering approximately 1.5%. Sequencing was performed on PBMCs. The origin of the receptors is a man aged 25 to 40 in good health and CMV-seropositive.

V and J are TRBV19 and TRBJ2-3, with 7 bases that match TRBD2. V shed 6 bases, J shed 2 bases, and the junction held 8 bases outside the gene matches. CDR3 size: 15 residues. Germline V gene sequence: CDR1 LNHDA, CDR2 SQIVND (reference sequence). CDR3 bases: TGTGCCAGTAGAGTACGGGGGGTAAACACAGATACGCAGTATTTT. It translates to CASRVRGVNTDTQYF.

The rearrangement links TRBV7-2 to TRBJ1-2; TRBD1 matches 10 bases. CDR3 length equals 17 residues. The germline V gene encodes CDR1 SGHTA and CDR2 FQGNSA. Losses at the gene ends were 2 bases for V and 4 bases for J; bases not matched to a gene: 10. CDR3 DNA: TGTGCCAGCAGCTTACCTAGGACAGGGGGGGACCCCTATGGCTACACCTTC. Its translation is CASSLPRTGGDPYGYTF. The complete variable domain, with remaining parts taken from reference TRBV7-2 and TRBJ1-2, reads GAGVSQSPSNKVTEKGKDVELRCDPISGHTALYWYRQSLGQGLEFLIYFQGNSAPDKSGLPSDRFSAERTGGSVSTLTIQRTQQEDSAVYLCASSLPRTGGDPYGYTFGSGTRLTVV.

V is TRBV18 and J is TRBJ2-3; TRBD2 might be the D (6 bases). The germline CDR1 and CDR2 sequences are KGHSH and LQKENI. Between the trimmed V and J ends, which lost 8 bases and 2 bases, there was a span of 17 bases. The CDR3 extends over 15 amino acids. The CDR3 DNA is TGTGCCAGCACCATAGGGCGGGGCTTCACAGATACGCAGTATTTT. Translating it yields CASTIGRGFTDTQYF.

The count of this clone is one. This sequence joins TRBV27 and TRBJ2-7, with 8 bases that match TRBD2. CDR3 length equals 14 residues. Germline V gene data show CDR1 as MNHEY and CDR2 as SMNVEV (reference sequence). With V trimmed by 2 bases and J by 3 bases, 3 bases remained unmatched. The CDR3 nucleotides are TGTGCCAGCAGTTTAGAGCGGGGGAGCTACGAGCAGTACTTC. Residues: CASSLERGSYEQYF.

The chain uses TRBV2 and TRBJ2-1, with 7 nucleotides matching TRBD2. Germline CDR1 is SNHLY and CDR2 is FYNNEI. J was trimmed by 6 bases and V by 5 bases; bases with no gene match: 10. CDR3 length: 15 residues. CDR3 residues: CASSQGLSWTNEQFF. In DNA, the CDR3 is TGTGCCAGCAGTCAGGGACTAAGTTGGACCAATGAGCAGTTCTTC.

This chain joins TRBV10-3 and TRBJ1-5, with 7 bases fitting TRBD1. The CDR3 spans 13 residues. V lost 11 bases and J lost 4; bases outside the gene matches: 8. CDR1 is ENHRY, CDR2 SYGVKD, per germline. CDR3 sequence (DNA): TGTGCCGCCTCCGGGACAGTAAATCAGCCCCAGCATTTT. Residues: CAASGTVNQPQHF.

The CDR3 nucleotides read TGTGCCAGCAGCGTAGTAGCGGGGAGCACAGATACGCAGTATTTT. It is translated as CASSVVAGSTDTQYF. This chain links TRBV9 with TRBJ2-3, with TRBD2 matching 8 bases. CDR1 and CDR2 from the germline V gene are SGDLS and YYNGEE. The CDR3 is made up of 15 amino acids. Germline trimming cut 0 bases from V and 0 bases from J; bases unmatched to any gene: 0.

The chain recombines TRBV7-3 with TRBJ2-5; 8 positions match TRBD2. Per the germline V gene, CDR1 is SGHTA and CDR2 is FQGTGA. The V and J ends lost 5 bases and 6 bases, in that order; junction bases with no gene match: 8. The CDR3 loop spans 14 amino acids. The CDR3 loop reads CASSPGTSKKTQYF. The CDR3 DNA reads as TGTGCCAGCAGCCCAGGGACTAGTAAAAAGACCCAGTACTTC.

The CDR3 here is CASSLGQGGGYNSPLHF. The CDR3 nucleotides read TGTGCCAGCAGTTTAGGTCAGGGTGGAGGGTATAATTCACCCCTCCACTTT. The chain combines TRBV27 with TRBJ1-6, with a weak D call TRBD1 (5 bases). The CDR3 is 17 amino acids. V was cut by 2 bases and J by 4 bases, with 15 bases left in between. Germline V gene data show CDR1 as MNHEY and CDR2 as SMNVEV (reference sequence).

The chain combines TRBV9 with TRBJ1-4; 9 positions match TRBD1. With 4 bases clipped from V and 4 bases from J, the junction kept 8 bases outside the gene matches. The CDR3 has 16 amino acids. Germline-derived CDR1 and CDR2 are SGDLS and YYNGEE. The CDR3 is CASSTKQGALNEKLFF. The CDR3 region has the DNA TGTGCCAGCAGCACGAAACAGGGGGCCCTTAATGAAAAACTGTTTTTT. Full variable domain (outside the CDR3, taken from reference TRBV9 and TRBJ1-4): DSGVTQTPKHLITATGQRVTLRCSPRSGDLSVYWYQQSLDQGLQFLIQYYNGEERAKGNILERFSAQQFPDLHSELNLSSLELGDSALYFCASSTKQGALNEKLFFGSGTQLSVL.

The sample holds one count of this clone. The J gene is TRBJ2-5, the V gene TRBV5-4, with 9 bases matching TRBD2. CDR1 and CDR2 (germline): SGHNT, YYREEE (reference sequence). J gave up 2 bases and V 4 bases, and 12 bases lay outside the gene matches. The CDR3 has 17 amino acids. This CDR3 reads CASSTRGLAGYQETQYF. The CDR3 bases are TGTGCCAGCAGCACTCGGGGACTAGCAGGTTATCAAGAGACCCAGTACTTC.

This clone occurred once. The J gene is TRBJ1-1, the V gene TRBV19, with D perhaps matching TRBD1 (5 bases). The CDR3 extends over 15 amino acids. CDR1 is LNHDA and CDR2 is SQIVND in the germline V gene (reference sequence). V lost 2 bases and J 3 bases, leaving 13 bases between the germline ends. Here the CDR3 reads CASSISTGRDTEAFF. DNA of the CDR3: TGTGCCAGTAGTATATCTACAGGACGGGACACTGAAGCTTTCTTT.

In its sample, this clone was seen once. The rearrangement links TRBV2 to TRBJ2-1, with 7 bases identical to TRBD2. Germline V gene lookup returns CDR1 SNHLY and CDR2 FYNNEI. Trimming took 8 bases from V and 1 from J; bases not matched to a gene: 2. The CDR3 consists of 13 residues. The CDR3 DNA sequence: TGTGCCAGCGGGAGGGGTTCCTACAATGAGCAGTTCTTC. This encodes CASGRGSYNEQFF. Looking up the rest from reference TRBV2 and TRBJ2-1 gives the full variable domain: EPEVTQTPSHQVTQMGQEVILRCVPISNHLYFYWYRQILGQKVEFLVSFYNNEISEKSEIFDDQFSVERPDGSNFTLKIRSTKLEDSAMYFCASGRGSYNEQFFGPGTRLTVL.

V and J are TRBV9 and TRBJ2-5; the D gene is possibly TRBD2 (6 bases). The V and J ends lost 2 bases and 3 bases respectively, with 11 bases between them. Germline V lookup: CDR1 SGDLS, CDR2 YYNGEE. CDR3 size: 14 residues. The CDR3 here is CASSVSTGEETQYF. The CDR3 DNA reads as TGTGCCAGCAGCGTCAGTACGGGGGAAGAGACCCAGTACTTC.

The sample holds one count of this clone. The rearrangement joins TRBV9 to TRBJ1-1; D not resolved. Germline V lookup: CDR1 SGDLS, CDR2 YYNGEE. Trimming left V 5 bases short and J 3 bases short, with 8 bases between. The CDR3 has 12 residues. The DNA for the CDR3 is TGTGCCAGCAGGGGCACATACACTGAAGCTTTCTTT. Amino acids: CASRGTYTEAFF.

CDR3 residues: CASRTGGGYGYTF. For the CDR3, the DNA is TGTGCCAGCAGGACAGGGGGCGGCTATGGCTACACCTTC. The chain recombines TRBV28 with TRBJ1-2, with TRBD1 identical over 10 bases. This CDR3 comprises 13 residues. The germline CDR1 and CDR2 sequences are MDHEN and SYDVKM. J gave up 4 bases and V 6 bases, and 2 bases lay outside the gene matches.

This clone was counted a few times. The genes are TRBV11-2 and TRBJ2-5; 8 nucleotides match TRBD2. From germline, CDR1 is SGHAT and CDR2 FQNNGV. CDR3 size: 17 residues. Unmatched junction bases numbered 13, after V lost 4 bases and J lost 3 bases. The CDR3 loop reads CASSSGGTGLDEETQYF. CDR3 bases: TGTGCCAGCAGCTCGGGGGGGACCGGATTGGATGAAGAGACCCAGTACTTC.

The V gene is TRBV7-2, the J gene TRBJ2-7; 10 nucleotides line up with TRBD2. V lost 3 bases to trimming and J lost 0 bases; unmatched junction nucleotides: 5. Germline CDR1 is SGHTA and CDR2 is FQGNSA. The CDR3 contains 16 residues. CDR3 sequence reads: CASSLGTSVSSYEQYF. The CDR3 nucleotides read TGTGCCAGCAGCTTGGGGACTAGCGTTAGCTCCTACGAGCAGTACTTC.

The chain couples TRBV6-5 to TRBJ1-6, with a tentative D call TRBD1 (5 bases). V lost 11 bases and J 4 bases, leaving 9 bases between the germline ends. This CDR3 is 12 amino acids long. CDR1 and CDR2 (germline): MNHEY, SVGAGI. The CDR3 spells CALGGYNSPLHF. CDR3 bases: TGTGCCTTGGGGGGTTATAATTCACCCCTCCACTTT.

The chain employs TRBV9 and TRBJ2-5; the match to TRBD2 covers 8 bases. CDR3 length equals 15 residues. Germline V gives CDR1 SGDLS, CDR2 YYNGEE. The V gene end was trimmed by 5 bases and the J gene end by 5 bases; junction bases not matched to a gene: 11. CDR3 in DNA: TGTGCCAGCAGTTCCAGCGGGGGCGCAGGGGAGACCCAGTACTTC. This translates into CASSSSGGAGETQYF. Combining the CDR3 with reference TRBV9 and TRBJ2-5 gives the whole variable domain DSGVTQTPKHLITATGQRVTLRCSPRSGDLSVYWYQQSLDQGLQFLIQYYNGEERAKGNILERFSAQQFPDLHSELNLSSLELGDSALYFCASSSSGGAGETQYFGPGTRLLVL.

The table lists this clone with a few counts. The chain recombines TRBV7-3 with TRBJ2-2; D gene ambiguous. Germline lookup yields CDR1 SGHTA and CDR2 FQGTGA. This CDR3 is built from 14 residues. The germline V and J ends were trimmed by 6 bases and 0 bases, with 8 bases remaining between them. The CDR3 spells CASRRYSNTGELFF. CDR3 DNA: TGTGCCAGCAGGCGCTACTCGAACACCGGGGAGCTGTTTTTT.

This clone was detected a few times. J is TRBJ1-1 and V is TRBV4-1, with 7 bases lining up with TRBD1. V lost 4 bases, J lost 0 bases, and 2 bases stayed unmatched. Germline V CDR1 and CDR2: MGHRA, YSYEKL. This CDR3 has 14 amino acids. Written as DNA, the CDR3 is TGCGCCAGCAGCCTCGGACAGGTGAACACTGAAGCTTTCTTT. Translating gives CASSLGQVNTEAFF.

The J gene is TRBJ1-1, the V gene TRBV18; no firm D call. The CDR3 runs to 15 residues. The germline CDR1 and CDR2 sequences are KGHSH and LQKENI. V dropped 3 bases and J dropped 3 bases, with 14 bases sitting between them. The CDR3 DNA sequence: TGTGCCAGCTCACCTAGGCAGTCGCGGGACACTGAAGCTTTCTTT. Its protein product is CASSPRQSRDTEAFF.

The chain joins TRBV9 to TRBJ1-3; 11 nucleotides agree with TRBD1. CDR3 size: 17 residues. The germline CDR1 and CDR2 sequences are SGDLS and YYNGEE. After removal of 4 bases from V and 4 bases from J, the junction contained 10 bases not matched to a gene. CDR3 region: CASSPPGTGGFGNTIYF. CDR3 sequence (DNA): TGTGCCAGCAGCCCTCCTGGGACAGGGGGTTTCGGAAACACCATATATTTT.

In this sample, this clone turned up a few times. CDR3 nucleotide sequence: TGTGCCAGCAGTGGTGGACAGGGGAACACCGGGGAGCTGTTTTTT. Amino acids: CASSGGQGNTGELFF. The V gene is TRBV25-1, the J gene TRBJ2-2, with 8 bases matching TRBD1. Germline lookup yields CDR1 MGHDK and CDR2 SYGVNS. The CDR3 extends over 15 amino acids. V lost 4 bases, J lost 1 base, and 2 bases stayed unmatched.

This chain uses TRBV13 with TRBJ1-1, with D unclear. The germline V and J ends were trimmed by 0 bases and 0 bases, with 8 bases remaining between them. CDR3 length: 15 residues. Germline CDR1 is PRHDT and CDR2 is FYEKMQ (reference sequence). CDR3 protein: CASSLGLGMNTEAFF. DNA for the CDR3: TGTGCCAGCAGCTTAGGCCTGGGCATGAACACTGAAGCTTTCTTT.

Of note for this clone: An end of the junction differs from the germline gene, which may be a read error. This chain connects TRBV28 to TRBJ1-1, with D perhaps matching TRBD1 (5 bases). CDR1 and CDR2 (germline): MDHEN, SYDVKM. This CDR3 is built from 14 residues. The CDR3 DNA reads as TGTGTCAGCACCTTGGGGCTGTCAAACACTGAAGCTTTCTTT. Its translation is CVSTLGLSNTEAFF.